This TCR beta chain was documented in a study of cytomegalovirus exposure and HLA in healthy donors (dated by TCRdb to about 2017). For the study in its entirety: The 500 to 700 repertoires of the first cohort and the 110 or so validation repertoires were produced on the same platform, according to a later analysis. The aim of the study was to test whether cataloging public T cell receptors could identify signatures of past pathogen exposure. Besides the first cohort of roughly 700 subjects, a separate validation cohort made up of 120 different subjects was used. The study combined high-throughput TCR immunosequencing, statistical association of individual TCRs with disease status, and machine learning to predict cytomegalovirus infection status.

The germline V and J ends show losses of 4 bases and 5 bases respectively, and no gene match explains 9 bases of the junction. CDR1 and CDR2, looked up from the germline V gene, are MNHNS and SASEGT. The CDR3 has 15 amino acids, counting the end cysteine and phenylalanine. The DNA shown is the 45-base CDR3, in frame from base 1. The research as a whole found: It was suggested by the authors that the approach could potentially be generalized to other disease states and immunological phenotypes. The classifier was reported to diagnose cytomegalovirus status with high specificity and sensitivity in both the original and validation cohorts. The study listed approximately 150 TCR beta chains as associated with cytomegalovirus. While some public TCRs were present in many individuals, most TCR sequences turned up only very rarely across donors. Of the cluster scores, about 94% were above 0 in a later analysis, which found that TCRs clustered in the first cohort also tended to co-occur in the 95 to 150 validation repertoires. In vitro tests confirmed that three of the cytomegalovirus-associated TCR beta chains recognize cytomegalovirus antigens. A later analysis lacked HLA typing for the validation cohort, so it scored co-occurrence in that cohort across all 110 or so repertoires.

Separate from the approximately 700-subject first cohort, the validation cohort of more than 90 subjects was the group to which the donors belonged. Library generation was performed with the immunoSEQ multiplex PCR assay. Concerning the study's data processing: A statistical classification framework was developed to diagnose cytomegalovirus status using the catalog of TCR beta chain sequences. The table was pulled from immuneACCESS by TCRdb, which kept in-frame rearrangements only. Such tables lose some clones; where checked, under half of the loss comes from unresolved V genes, and the rest has no known cause. For V, J and clone size, that table is used; D and trimming come from the DNA. Present in this sample are 200,000 or so clones, about 86% of which were seen just once. The ten most abundant clones make up approximately 2.9% of the sample. About this clone: Its antigen is not yet known. Base qualities were left out, and no much larger clone turns up one base away.

Specimen: PBMCs. The V and J genes are TRBV6-1 and TRBJ2-5, with 8 middle bases fitting TRBD1. This TCR came from a woman aged 18 to 35 in good health and CMV-seronegative. Read as DNA, the sequence is TGTGCCAGCAGTGTGACAGGGGTTGAGTGGGAGACCCAGTACTTC. Its coded protein is CASSVTGVEWETQYF.